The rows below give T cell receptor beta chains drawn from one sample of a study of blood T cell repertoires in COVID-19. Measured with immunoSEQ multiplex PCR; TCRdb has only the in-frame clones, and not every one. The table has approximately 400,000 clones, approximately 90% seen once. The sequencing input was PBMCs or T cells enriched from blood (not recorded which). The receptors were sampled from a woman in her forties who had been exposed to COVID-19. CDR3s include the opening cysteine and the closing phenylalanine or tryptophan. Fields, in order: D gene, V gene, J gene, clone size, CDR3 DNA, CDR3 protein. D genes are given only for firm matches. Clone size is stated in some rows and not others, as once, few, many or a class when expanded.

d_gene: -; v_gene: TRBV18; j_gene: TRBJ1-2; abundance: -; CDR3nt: TGTGCCAGCTCTATCGACAGCCCCTATGGCTACACCTTC; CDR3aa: CASSIDSPYGYTF
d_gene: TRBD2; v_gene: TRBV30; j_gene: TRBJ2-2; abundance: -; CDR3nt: TGTGCCGGGAGCGGGATCCTCACCGGGGAGCTGTTTTTT; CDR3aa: CAGSGILTGELFF
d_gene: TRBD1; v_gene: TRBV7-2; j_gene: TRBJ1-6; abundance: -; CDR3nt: TGTGCCAGCAGCTTGTGGGACAGCCAAAGAAGCTCCTATAATTCACCCCTCCACTTT; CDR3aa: CASSLWDSQRSSYNSPLHF
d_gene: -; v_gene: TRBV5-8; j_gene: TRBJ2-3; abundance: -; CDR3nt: TGTGCCAGCAGCTTGGGAACAGGGACGGATACGCAGTATTTT; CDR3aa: CASSLGTGTDTQYF
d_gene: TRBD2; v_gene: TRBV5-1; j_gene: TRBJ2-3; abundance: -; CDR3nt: TGCGCCAGCAGCCTCACTAGCGGCACAGATACGCAGTATTTT; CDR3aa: CASSLTSGTDTQYF
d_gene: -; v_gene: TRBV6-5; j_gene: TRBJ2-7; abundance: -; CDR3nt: TGTGCCAGCAGTCCCCCTGCGGGGGCCATTGGGGAGCAGTACTTC; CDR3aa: CASSPPAGAIGEQYF
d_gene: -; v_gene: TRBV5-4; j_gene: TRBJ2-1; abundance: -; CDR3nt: TGTGCCAGCAGCTTTGGGGCGGGATCTTATGAGCAGTTCTTC; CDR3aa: CASSFGAGSYEQFF
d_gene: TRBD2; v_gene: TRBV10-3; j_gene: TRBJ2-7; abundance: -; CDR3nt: TGTGCCATCAGCGGGACTAGCGGTTACGAGCAGTACTTC; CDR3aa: CAISGTSGYEQYF
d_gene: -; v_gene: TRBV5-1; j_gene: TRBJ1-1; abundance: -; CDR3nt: TGCGCCAGCAGCTTGGGGGCAGGGAACACTGAAGCTTTCTTT; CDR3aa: CASSLGAGNTEAFF
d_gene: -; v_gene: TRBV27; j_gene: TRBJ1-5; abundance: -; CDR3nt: TGTGCCAGCAGTTTAGTGGCCAGGGTCGACGGCAATCAGCCCCAGCATTTT; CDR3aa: CASSLVARVDGNQPQHF
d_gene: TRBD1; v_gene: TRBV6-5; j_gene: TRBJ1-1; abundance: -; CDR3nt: TGTGCCAGCAGTTACGGGACCGACAGGGGGAACACTGAAGCTTTCTTT; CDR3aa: CASSYGTDRGNTEAFF
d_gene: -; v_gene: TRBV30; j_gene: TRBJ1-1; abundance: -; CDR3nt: TGTGCCTGGAGTGGACGAGGGGGGGGACCTGAAGCTTTCTTT; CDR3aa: CAWSGRGGGPEAFF
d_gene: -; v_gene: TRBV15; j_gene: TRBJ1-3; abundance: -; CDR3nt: TGTGCCACCAGCAGAGATCGGGGTTATGGAAACACCATATATTTT; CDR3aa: CATSRDRGYGNTIYF
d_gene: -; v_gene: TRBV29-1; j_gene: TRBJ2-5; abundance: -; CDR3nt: TGCAGCGTTGTCCCGACTAGGGCTAGCGCCCAAGAGACCCAGTACTTC; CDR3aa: CSVVPTRASAQETQYF
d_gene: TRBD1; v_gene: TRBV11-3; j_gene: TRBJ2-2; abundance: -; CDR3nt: TGTGCCAGCAGCTCCCCCCGGGACAGGGCTTACACCGGGGAGCTGTTTTTT; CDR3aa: CASSSPRDRAYTGELFF
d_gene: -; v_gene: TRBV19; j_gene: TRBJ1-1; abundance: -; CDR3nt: TGTGCCAGTAGTATAGCGGCCCGGCGGGCCGGCGAAGCTTTCTTT; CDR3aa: CASSIAARRAGEAFF
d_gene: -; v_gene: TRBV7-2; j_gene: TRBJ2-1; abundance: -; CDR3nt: TGTGCCAGCAGCTTAGGAGGGGGGGCCTACAATGAGCAGTTCTTC; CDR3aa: CASSLGGGAYNEQFF
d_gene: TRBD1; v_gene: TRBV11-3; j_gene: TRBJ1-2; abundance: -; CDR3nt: TGTGCCAGCAGCGGCACCAGGACAGGGGCGGCTGGCTACACCTTC; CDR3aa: CASSGTRTGAAGYTF
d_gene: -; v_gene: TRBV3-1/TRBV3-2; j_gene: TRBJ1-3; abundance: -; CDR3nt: TGTGCCAGCAGCCAACTTCAGGGAAACACCATATATTTT; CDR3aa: CASSQLQGNTIYF
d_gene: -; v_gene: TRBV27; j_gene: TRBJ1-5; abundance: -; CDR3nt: TGTGCCAGCAGTTTATGGGGGGTAGGAAGCAATCAGCCCCAGCATTTT; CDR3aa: CASSLWGVGSNQPQHF
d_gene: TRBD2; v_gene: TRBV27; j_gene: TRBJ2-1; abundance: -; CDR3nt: TGTGCCAGCAGTTTGGTCGGGAGGGCCGATTTTGAGCAGTTCTTC; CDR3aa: CASSLVGRADFEQFF
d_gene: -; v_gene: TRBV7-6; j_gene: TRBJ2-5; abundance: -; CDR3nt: TGTGCCAGCAGCTTAGCCCTAGCCCGAGATCGAGGGGAGACCCAGTACTTC; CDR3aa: CASSLALARDRGETQYF
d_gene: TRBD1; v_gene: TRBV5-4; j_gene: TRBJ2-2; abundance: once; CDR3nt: TGTGCCAGCAGCTTGAACAGGGGCTACACCGGGGAGCTGTTTTTT; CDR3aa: CASSLNRGYTGELFF
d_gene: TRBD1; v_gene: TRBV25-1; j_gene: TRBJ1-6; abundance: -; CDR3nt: TGTGCCAGCAGTGCATTCAACAGGGGGGATAATTCACCCCTCCACTTT; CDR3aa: CASSAFNRGDNSPLHF
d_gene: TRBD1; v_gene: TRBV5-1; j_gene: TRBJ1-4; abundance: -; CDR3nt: TGCGCCAGCAGCTCGACGACAGGGGGCCTTGAAAAACTGTTTTTT; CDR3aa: CASSSTTGGLEKLFF
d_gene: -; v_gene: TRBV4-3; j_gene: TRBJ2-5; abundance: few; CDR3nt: TGCGCCAGCAGCCAATCGGACTATCAAGAGACCCAGTACTTC; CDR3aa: CASSQSDYQETQYF
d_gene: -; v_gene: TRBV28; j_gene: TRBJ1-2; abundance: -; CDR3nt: TGTGCCAGCAGTTTATATACAGGGTTCAATGGCTACACCTTC; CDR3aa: CASSLYTGFNGYTF
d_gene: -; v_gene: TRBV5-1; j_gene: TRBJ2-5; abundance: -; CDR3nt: TGCGCCAGCAGCTTGGCGCCCCAGGGGGGAGAGACCCAGTACTTC; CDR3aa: CASSLAPQGGETQYF
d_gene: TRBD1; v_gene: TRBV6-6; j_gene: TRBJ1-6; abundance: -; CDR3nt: TGTGCCAGCAGTTACCTCGGACAGGGGACTTCACCCCTCCACTTT; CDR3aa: CASSYLGQGTSPLHF
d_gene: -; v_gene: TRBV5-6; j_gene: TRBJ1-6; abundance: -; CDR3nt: TGTGCCAGCAGCTTGGGGGCGGGTTCACCCCTCCACTTT; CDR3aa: CASSLGAGSPLHF
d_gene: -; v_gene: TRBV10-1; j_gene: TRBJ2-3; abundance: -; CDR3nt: TGCGCCAGCAGTGATCGACAGGGAGGTTCAGATACGCAGTATTTT; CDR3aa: CASSDRQGGSDTQYF
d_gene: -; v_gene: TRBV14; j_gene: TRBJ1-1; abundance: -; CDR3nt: TGTGCCAGCAAGGGGGATTGGAACACTGAAGCTTTCTTT; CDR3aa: CASKGDWNTEAFF
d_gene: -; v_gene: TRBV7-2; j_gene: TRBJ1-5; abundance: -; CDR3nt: TGTGCCAGCAGCGCAGGGTTAACAGGACAGCCCCAGCATTTT; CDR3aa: CASSAGLTGQPQHF
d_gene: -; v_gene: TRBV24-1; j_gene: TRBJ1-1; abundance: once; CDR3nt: TGTGCCACCTCGGGGGGAGGAAAGGCTTTCTTT; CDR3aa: CATSGGGKAFF
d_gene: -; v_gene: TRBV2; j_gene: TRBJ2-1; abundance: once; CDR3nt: TGTGCCAGCAGTGAAGCCGGACTAACCCAGTTCTTC; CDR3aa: CASSEAGLTQFF
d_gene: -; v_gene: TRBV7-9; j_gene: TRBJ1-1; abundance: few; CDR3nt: TGTGCCAGCATCAGGAACACTGAAGCTTTCTTT; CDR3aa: CASIRNTEAFF
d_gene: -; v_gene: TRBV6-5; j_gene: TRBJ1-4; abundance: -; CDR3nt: TGTGCCAGCAGTTACCGTCCCATCGGTGAAAAACTGTTTTTT; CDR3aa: CASSYRPIGEKLFF
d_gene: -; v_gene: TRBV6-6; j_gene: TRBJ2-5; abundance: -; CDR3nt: TGTGCCAGCAGTTACGCGCCGGGACTCCAAGAGACCCAGTACTTC; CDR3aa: CASSYAPGLQETQYF
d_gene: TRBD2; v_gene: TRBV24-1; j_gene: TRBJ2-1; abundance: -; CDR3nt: TGTGCCACCTCCCAGGGAGGGGCCTCCTACAATGAGCAGTTCTTC; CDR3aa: CATSQGGASYNEQFF
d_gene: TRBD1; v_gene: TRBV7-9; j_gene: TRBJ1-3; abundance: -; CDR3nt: TGTGCCAGCAGCATTCCGGGACAGGGGGCCTACACCATATATTTT; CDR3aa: CASSIPGQGAYTIYF